Sequencing of this T cell receptor (beta chain) was carried out in a study of blood T cell repertoires in COVID-19. In the study overall: Samples of COVID-19 (acute and convalescent) were obtained from the United States, Italy and Spain.

Source study methods: Amplifying reference gene primers gave estimates of nucleated cell counts. Profiled with immunoSEQ multiplex PCR; TCRdb holds only in-frame clones, not every one. That table is the source of V, J and clone size, and D and trimming were worked out from the DNA. The profile covers about 190,000 clones, with over 80% appearing a single time and roughly 5.1% taken by the ten largest. The V gene lost 4 bases and the J gene lost 2 bases, with 12 bases spanning the gap. Per the germline V gene, CDR1 is SNHLY and CDR2 is FYNNEI. CDR3 size: 15 residues. Specimen: peripheral blood. The chain uses TRBV2 and TRBJ1-5; D perhaps matches TRBD1 (5 bases). The receptor was derived from a woman aged 30 to 39 with acute or convalescent COVID-19. The CDR3 loop is CASSGRGLGNQPQHF. CDR3 bases: TGTGCCAGCAGTGGAAGGGGCTTAGGCAATCAGCCCCAGCATTTT.